Listed below are T cell receptor beta chains from one sample, sequenced in a study of blood T cell repertoires in COVID-19. Profiling relied on immunoSEQ multiplex PCR, and the TCRdb table lists in-frame clones only, not all of them. Of about 310,000 clones in the sample, about nine tenths were seen once. Material: peripheral blood. The receptor set was obtained from a man in his forties or fifties with active or convalescent COVID-19. CDR3s include the opening cysteine and the closing phenylalanine or tryptophan. The D gene is left open where the match is weak. Rows may omit the clone size; those that give it use once, few, many or a size class.

cdr3_aa cdr3_nt clone_size j_call v_call d_call
CASSEWGQGGTEAFF TGTGCCAGCAGTGAATGGGGACAGGGAGGAACTGAAGCTTTCTTT . TRBJ1-1 TRBV6-1 TRBD1
CASTSRGLTEAFF TGTGCCAGTACCTCCAGGGGGCTTACTGAAGCTTTCTTT once TRBJ1-1 TRBV19 TRBD1
CASSLRGSGGRSYNEQFF TGTGCCAGCAGTCTTAGGGGTAGCGGGGGTCGGTCCTACAATGAGCAGTTCTTC . TRBJ2-1 TRBV27 TRBD2
CASSQARREKAFF TGTGCCAGCAGCCAAGCGCGCAGGGAAAAAGCTTTCTTT . TRBJ1-1 TRBV3-1/TRBV3-2 .
CASSYSSQGYEQYF TGTGCCAGCAGTTACTCATCCCAGGGTTACGAGCAGTACTTC . TRBJ2-7 TRBV6-5 .
CASSLNALPGTLIF TGTGCCAGCAGCTTAAACGCCCTCCCCGGGACTCTGATCTTC . TRBJ1-2 TRBV5-5 .
CASRSGQGAAGANVLTF TGTGCCAGCAGATCCGGACAGGGGGCAGCTGGGGCCAACGTCCTGACTTTC . TRBJ2-6 TRBV7-3 TRBD1
CASSFGQGFRQPQHF TGTGCCAGCAGTTTCGGGCAGGGGTTTCGACAGCCCCAGCATTTT few TRBJ1-5 TRBV28 .
CASSLGWQVDSPLHF TGTGCCAGCAGCTTGGGTTGGCAGGTAGATTCACCCCTCCACTTT . TRBJ1-6 TRBV5-6 .
CASSYLSDRTDTQYF TGCGCCAGCAGCTACTTAAGCGACCGCACAGATACGCAGTATTTT . TRBJ2-3 TRBV5-1 .
CASSPGGGKYEQYF TGTGCCAGCAGCCCCGGGGGGGGGAAGTACGAGCAGTACTTC . TRBJ2-7 TRBV11-2 TRBD2
CASSPRTGQNYGYTF TGTGCCAGTAGTCCGCGGACAGGACAGAACTATGGCTACACCTTC few TRBJ1-2 TRBV19 TRBD1